The 14 T cell receptor beta chains reported below all come from one sample, sequenced in a study of T cell responses to AZD1222 COVID-19 vaccine (dated by TCRdb to about 2021). Read against the paper, the sample's time point label means: baseline before first vaccination. Library method: the immunoSEQ multiplex PCR assay. TCRdb holds this immuneACCESS table with in-frame rearrangements only. Some clones are missing; in checked studies, unresolved V genes explain under half, and the rest has no known cause. For this sample the table gives some 88,000 clones, of which about 91% were detected only once. About 5% of the sample rests with the top ten. Specimen: peripheral blood, collected on day 0 of AZD1222 vaccination. Receptors originate from an adult in good health.

This clone has a single count. The chain is built from TRBV10-3 and TRBJ1-2; 8 bases agree with TRBD1. The CDR3 is 15 amino acids. Trimming removed 10 bases from V and 0 bases from J; junction bases left unmatched: 10. CDR1 and CDR2 (germline): ENHRY, SYGVKD. The CDR3 sequence is CASTNDRGANYGYTF. The CDR3 coding sequence is TGTGCCAGCACAAATGACAGGGGCGCTAACTATGGCTACACCTTC.

The chain employs TRBV5-1 and TRBJ1-1, with a tentative D call TRBD1 (6 bases). The CDR3 has 13 amino acids. Germline V lookup: CDR1 SGHRS, CDR2 YFSETQ. Trimming pared 4 bases from V and 8 bases from J, leaving 15 bases between. Here the CDR3 DNA reads TGCGCCAGCAGCATAGGTACAGGGAAAGAAGCTTTCTTT. Encoded protein: CASSIGTGKEAFF.

This sequence joins TRBV7-8 and TRBJ1-1; D not resolved. Looked up from germline, CDR1 is SGHVS and CDR2 is FQNEAQ. Deletions cut 1 base from V and 0 bases from J, with 9 bases between. This CDR3 is built from 15 residues. The CDR3 DNA reads TGTGCCAGCAGCTTAGGTTTAATAGTGAACACTGAAGCTTTCTTT. It specifies CASSLGLIVNTEAFF.

The chain links TRBV7-8 to TRBJ1-1, with a weak D call TRBD1 (5 bases). The CDR3 is made up of 13 amino acids. Germline values: CDR1 SGHVS, CDR2 FQNEAQ. Trimming cost V 5 bases and J 2 bases, with 9 bases left between them. The CDR3 DNA follows: TGTGCCAGCAGCCTACAGGTTAACACTGAAGCTTTCTTT. This sequence encodes CASSLQVNTEAFF.

The chain joins TRBV7-2 to TRBJ1-2; no clear D. The CDR3 is made up of 13 amino acids. Looked up from germline, CDR1 is SGHTA and CDR2 is FQGNSA. Trimming took 4 bases from V and 8 from J, leaving 14 bases between them. The CDR3 region is CASSSTALDGYTF. For the CDR3, the DNA is TGTGCCAGCAGCTCGACCGCCCTCGACGGCTACACCTTC.

The chain has TRBV3-1 (or the pseudogene TRBV3-2) and TRBJ2-7; 9 bases map to TRBD1. Unmatched junction bases numbered 4, after V lost 2 bases and J lost 2 bases. This CDR3 has 15 residues. Germline-derived CDR1 and CDR2 are LGHDT and YNNKEL (reference sequence). The CDR3 DNA reads TGTGCCAGCAGCCAACCGGGACAGGGCACCTACGAGCAGTACTTC. Protein sequence: CASSQPGQGTYEQYF.

The gene calls are TRBV25-1 and TRBJ2-1, with D possibly being TRBD1 or TRBD2 (5 bases each). The CDR3 extends over 15 amino acids. The V gene lost 4 bases and the J gene lost 0 bases, with 10 bases spanning the gap. Germline V gives CDR1 MGHDK, CDR2 SYGVNS. CDR3 loop: CASSVPGGSYNEQFF. The CDR3 bases are TGTGCCAGCAGTGTCCCTGGGGGCTCCTACAATGAGCAGTTCTTC.

V gene TRBV28 combines with J gene TRBJ1-2; 7 bases agree with TRBD1. The CDR3 runs to 16 residues. J gave up 3 bases and V 5 bases, and 12 bases lay outside the gene matches. Germline V lookup: CDR1 MDHEN, CDR2 SYDVKM. CDR3 bases: TGTGCCAGCAGTCGCTTGGCAGGGGGAGGGGACTATGGCTACACCTTC. Protein sequence: CASSRLAGGGDYGYTF.

This chain connects TRBV19 to TRBJ1-1; D is unclear. Germline V gene lookup returns CDR1 LNHDA and CDR2 SQIVND (reference sequence). CDR3 length: 13 amino acids. V was clipped by 2 bases and J by 3 bases, with 7 bases between them. The CDR3 nucleotides read TGTGCCAGTAGTATAAGCAGAGACACTGAAGCTTTCTTT. Translation: CASSISRDTEAFF.

The chain is built from TRBV9 and TRBJ2-1, with TRBD2 matching over 8 bases. CDR3 size: 14 residues. The V segment lost 2 bases and the J segment 7 bases; nucleotides outside the gene matches: 5. CDR1 and CDR2 (germline): SGDLS, YYNGEE. The chain's CDR3 is CASSVSGGPNEQFF. Written as DNA, the CDR3 is TGTGCCAGCAGCGTTTCGGGAGGGCCAAATGAGCAGTTCTTC.

The chain recombines TRBV4-1 with TRBJ2-7; D is possibly TRBD2 (6 bases). The CDR3 length is 14 residues. Germline V gene sequence: CDR1 MGHRA, CDR2 YSYEKL. Trimming shortened V by 5 bases and J by 3 bases, and 14 bases separated the two germline ends. The CDR3 reads CASSKTEGYYEQYF. CDR3 nucleotides: TGCGCCAGCAGCAAAACGGAGGGGTACTACGAGCAGTACTTC.

This rearrangement joins TRBV6-5 to TRBJ2-7; D tentatively reads TRBD1 or TRBD2 (6 bases each). CDR3 length: 14 residues. The V and J ends lost 7 bases and 5 bases respectively, with 18 bases between them. Germline assignment: CDR1 MNHEY and CDR2 SVGAGI. The DNA for the CDR3 is TGTGCCAGCACGGAACGTGGGGGGCGGGACGAGCAGTACTTC. This sequence encodes CASTERGGRDEQYF.

This clone was found once. CDR3 loop: CASSVGLAGVIEQFF. The CDR3 DNA follows: TGTGCCAGTAGTGTCGGACTAGCGGGAGTGATTGAGCAGTTCTTC. The rearrangement uses TRBV19 and TRBJ2-1; 13 bases are shared with TRBD2. The ends lost 5 bases at V and 9 bases at J; junction bases unmatched: 7. The CDR3 covers 15 residues. CDR1 and CDR2 from the germline V gene are LNHDA and SQIVND (reference sequence).

The V call is TRBV2, the J call TRBJ2-5; 10 nucleotides line up with TRBD1. CDR3 length equals 14 residues. In germline, CDR1 is SNHLY, CDR2 FYNNEI. With V trimmed by 8 bases and J by 5 bases, 8 bases remained unmatched. The CDR3 sequence: CASGPLGQGETQYF. Written as DNA, the CDR3 is TGTGCCAGCGGACCCCTGGGACAGGGGGAGACCCAGTACTTC.